This T cell receptor (beta chain) was recovered during a study of cytomegalovirus exposure and HLA in healthy donors. The length of the CDR3 is 16 residues. V was cut by 1 base and J by 7 bases, with 16 bases left in between. Germline CDR1 and CDR2: SEHNR and FQNEAQ (reference sequence). Amplification used 60 Vbeta primers and 13 Jbeta primers. The table came from immunoSEQ multiplex PCR; TCRdb's copy has only in-frame clones and leaves some out. Of under 150,000 clones in the sample, roughly 85% were seen once. The sequenced material came from PBMCs. The chain employs TRBV7-9 and TRBJ1-4; the D gene is possibly TRBD1 (5 bases). The receptor was derived from a middle-aged man in good health and CMV-seronegative. The DNA for the CDR3 is TGTGCCAGCAGCTTAGGAGTGGGGCAAGATGTTGAAAAACTGTTTTTT. This codes for CASSLGVGQDVEKLFF.